Following are 7 T cell receptor beta chains from one sample sequenced in a study of T-cell memory formation after mild COVID-19. Each CDR3 protein is one row after TCRdb ran MiXCR on the 5' RACE reads. The sample lists fewer than 700,000 distinct CDR3 sequences, roughly a fifth seen once, with 7.5% to 9.5% in the top ten. Sequencing input: PBMCs or a T cell subset sorted from them (not recorded which). These receptors originate from an adult woman who had mild COVID-19 (a few samples of this study predate the infection). Cell type and time point are not known.

This clonotype was detected once. The junction departs from the called germline gene at one end, perhaps through a read error. The rearrangement joins TRBV6-2 or TRBV6-3 to TRBJ2-2; the D is unclear. This CDR3 region has 13 residues. CDR1 is MNHEY and CDR2 is SVGEGT in the germline V gene. Here the CDR3 reads CASTSMNSGELFF. As DNA, the CDR3 is TGTGCCAGCACCTCTATGAACAGCGGGGAGCTGTTTTTT.

The chain carries TRBV2 and TRBJ2-2, with 8 bases identical to TRBD2. V was clipped by 5 bases and J by 4 bases; unmatched bases: 12. Per the germline V gene, CDR1 is SNHLY and CDR2 is FYNNEI. The CDR3 is made up of 17 amino acids. The CDR3, as DNA: TGTGCCAGCAGTTACATCCCGGGACTAGAGAGCACCGGGGAGCTGTTTTTT. This gives the protein CASSYIPGLESTGELFF.

The rearrangement joins TRBV6-5 to TRBJ2-3; no definite D call. CDR3 length equals 12 residues. CDR1 and CDR2 (germline): MNHEY, SVGAGI. The V gene lost 5 bases and the J gene lost 5 bases, with 8 bases spanning the gap. The CDR3 region has the DNA TGTGCCAGCAGTCCCGATATAGATACGCAGTATTTT. This gives the protein CASSPDIDTQYF.

This CDR3 is CASSPGLAGGLDTQYF. In DNA form, the CDR3 reads TGTGCCAGCAGCCCGGGACTAGCGGGAGGGCTTGATACGCAGTATTTT. The chain recombines TRBV7-9 with TRBJ2-3; 16 bases match TRBD2. The CDR3 totals 16 residues. The trim removed 5 bases at V and 6 bases at J, leaving 5 bases unmatched. Germline V CDR1 and CDR2: SEHNR, FQNEAQ (reference sequence).

The gene calls are TRBV5-4 and TRBJ2-1, with D perhaps assigned TRBD1 or TRBD2 (5 bases each). Germline V gene data show CDR1 as SGHNT and CDR2 as YYREEE (reference sequence). The CDR3 totals 12 residues. The germline V and J ends were trimmed by 10 bases and 9 bases, with 17 bases remaining between them. In DNA, the CDR3 is TGTGCCGGGAGAAGGGGCCAAGGTGAGCAGTTCTTC. This codes for CAGRRGQGEQFF. The full variable domain, in which reference TRBV5-4 and TRBJ2-1 provide the parts outside the CDR3, is ETGVTQSPTHLIKTRGQQVTLRCSSQSGHNTVSWYQQALGQGPQFIFQYYREEENGRGNFPPRFSGLQFPNYSSELNVNALELDDSALYLCAGRRGQGEQFFGPGTRLTVL.

This clonotype was detected only a few times. This rearrangement joins TRBV7-6 to TRBJ2-7; D possibly corresponds to TRBD1 (5 bases). CDR3 length: 14 residues. The V gene lost 5 bases and the J gene lost 4 bases, with 15 bases spanning the gap. Germline V gene lookup returns CDR1 SGHVS and CDR2 FNYEAQ. CDR3 sequence reads: CASSPNLQAYEQYF. CDR3 nucleotide sequence: TGTGCCAGCAGCCCGAACCTACAGGCTTACGAGCAGTACTTC.

As DNA, the CDR3 is TGTGCCACCAGTGACCTCTCACGGGACAGACCTGGAAACACCATATATTTT. It yields the protein CATSDLSRDRPGNTIYF. This chain connects TRBV24-1 to TRBJ1-3, with 7 bases that match TRBD1. V shed 4 bases and J 2 bases; nucleotides not matched to a gene: 10. The CDR3 totals 17 residues. Germline V gives CDR1 KGHDR, CDR2 SFDVKD.